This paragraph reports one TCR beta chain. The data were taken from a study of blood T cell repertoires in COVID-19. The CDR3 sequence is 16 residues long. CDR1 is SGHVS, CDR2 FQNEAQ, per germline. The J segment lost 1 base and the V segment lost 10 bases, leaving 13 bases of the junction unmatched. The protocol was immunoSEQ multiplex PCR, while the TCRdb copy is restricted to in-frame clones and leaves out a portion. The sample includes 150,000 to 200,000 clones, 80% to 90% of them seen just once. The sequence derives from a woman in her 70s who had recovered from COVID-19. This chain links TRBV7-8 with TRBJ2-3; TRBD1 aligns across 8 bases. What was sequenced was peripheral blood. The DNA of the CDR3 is TGTGCCACCCGGACAGGGACCCTGTTGGGCACAGATACGCAGTATTTT. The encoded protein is CATRTGTLLGTDTQYF.